This T cell receptor (beta chain) was found in a study of T cells in Graves' hyperthyroidism and ophthalmopathy. This clonotype was counted at least ten times. The V gene's germline CDR1 is SQVTM and CDR2 ANQGSEA. Trimming removed 4 bases at V and 3 bases at J, with 7 bases between. This CDR3 comprises 12 residues. Researchers took RNA transcripts and amplified the TCR beta CDR3 regions from them. The primer set for the first-round RT-PCR of the TCR CDR3 was HTBI. A single record per CDR3 protein comes from TCRdb applying MiXCR to the multiplex PCR reads. Among over 450,000 distinct CDR3 sequences listed, 14% were seen once.

Material: blood. This TCR derives from a woman aged 18-29 years with Graves' hyperthyroidism. J is TRBJ1-5 and V is TRBV29-1, with D maybe TRBD1 (5 bases). The CDR3 loop is CSVGGDNQPQHF. The CDR3 DNA follows: TGCAGCGTTGGAGGGGACAATCAGCCCCAGCATTTT.